The 15 T cell receptor beta chains below were found in one sample sequenced in a study of graft-versus-host responses after intestinal transplantation. Data came from immunoSEQ multiplex PCR; TCRdb stores just in-frame clones and leaves some out. The sample lists tens of thousands of clones; 80% to 95% were seen once. For these TCRs, the target antigens are not known. Sequencing was performed on unstimulated CD4+ T cells sorted from spleen or lymph node cells, taken before intestinal transplant. The source is a human donor who received an intestinal transplant.

This clone was seen a single time. The CDR3 here is CAWRGRVPDTQYF. DNA of the CDR3: TGTGCCTGGAGGGGGAGGGTACCAGATACGCAGTATTTT. The chain carries TRBV30 and TRBJ2-3; 7 nucleotides align to TRBD2. The junction had 4 bases not matched to a gene; V was cut back by 3 bases and J by 4 bases. The CDR3 extends over 13 amino acids. Per the germline V gene, CDR1 is GTSNPN and CDR2 is SVGIG (reference sequence).

The chain couples TRBV5-4 to TRBJ1-5; TRBD1 matches at 8 bases. Trimming cost V 4 bases and J 2 bases; bases outside gene matches: 8. The CDR3 sequence is 16 residues long. Germline CDR1 reads SGHNT; CDR2 reads YYREEE (reference sequence). The CDR3 nucleotides read TGTGCCAGCAGCCGGTCAGGGGGCGCGGGCAATCAGCCCCAGCATTTT. It is translated as CASSRSGGAGNQPQHF. Full variable domain (remainder filled in from reference TRBV5-4 and TRBJ1-5): ETGVTQSPTHLIKTRGQQVTLRCSSQSGHNTVSWYQQALGQGPQFIFQYYREEENGRGNFPPRFSGLQFPNYSSELNVNALELDDSALYLCASSRSGGAGNQPQHFGDGTRLSIL.

The rearrangement joins TRBV5-1 to TRBJ2-7; 9 bases agree with TRBD2. This CDR3 is 15 amino acids long. J was trimmed by 2 bases and V by 4 bases; bases with no gene match: 7. Germline V gives CDR1 SGHRS, CDR2 YFSETQ. The CDR3 reads CASSIGTSFTYEQYF. The CDR3 DNA follows: TGCGCCAGCAGCATCGGGACTAGCTTTACCTACGAGCAGTACTTC.

The rearrangement uses TRBV19 and TRBJ2-1; 11 nucleotides agree with TRBD2. The CDR3 loop spans 16 amino acids. Losses at the gene ends were 3 bases for V and 7 bases for J; bases not matched to a gene: 8. Germline V gene data show CDR1 as LNHDA and CDR2 as SQIVND (reference sequence). CDR3 coding DNA: TGTGCCAGTAGTATCTCCTTAGCGGGAGGGAAAAATGAGCAGTTCTTC. It translates to CASSISLAGGKNEQFF. Combining the CDR3 with reference TRBV19 and TRBJ2-1 gives the whole variable domain DGGITQSPKYLFRKEGQNVTLSCEQNLNHDAMYWYRQDPGQGLRLIYYSQIVNDFQKGDIAEGYSVSREKKESFPLTVTSAQKNPTAFYLCASSISLAGGKNEQFFGPGTRLTVL.

The chain carries TRBV29-1 and TRBJ1-1; no clear D gene. CDR1 and CDR2 from the germline V gene are SQVTM and ANQGSEA. V lost 4 bases and J lost 0, with 9 bases in between. The CDR3 covers 13 residues. CDR3 protein: CSVGTQMNTEAFF. The DNA for the CDR3 is TGCAGCGTTGGCACACAAATGAACACTGAAGCTTTCTTT.

The CDR3 nucleotides read TGTGCCAGCAGCCAAAGACGACAGAGCCAAGAGACCCAGTACTTC. This gives the protein CASSQRRQSQETQYF. The V gene is TRBV4-2, the J gene TRBJ2-5; D perhaps matches TRBD1 (5 bases). The CDR3 runs 15 residues. Trimming removed 2 bases at V and 1 base at J, with 11 bases between. Looked up from germline, CDR1 is LGHNA and CDR2 is YNFKEQ.

The gene calls are TRBV4-1 and TRBJ1-3; no clear D. Trimming shortened V by 0 bases and J by 0 bases, and 9 bases separated the two germline ends. Germline-derived CDR1 and CDR2 are MGHRA and YSYEKL. The CDR3 spans 16 residues. The CDR3 DNA sequence: TGCGCCAGCAGCCAAGACCGGTTAAGCTCTGGAAACACCATATATTTT. This translates into CASSQDRLSSGNTIYF.

The CDR3 spells CASSFPLGTKTQYF. As DNA, the CDR3 is TGTGCCAGCAGCTTCCCCCTTGGTACAAAGACCCAGTACTTC. V and J are TRBV12-1 and TRBJ2-5; TRBD1, as called in the table, went unchecked against the DNA. TRBV12-1 is listed as a pseudogene. The CDR3 is 14 residues long.

The rearrangement uses TRBV25-1 and TRBJ2-3; 8 bases agree with TRBD1. The CDR3 is 15 amino acids. The germline CDR1 and CDR2 sequences are MGHDK and SYGVNS. V lost 6 bases, J lost 6 bases, and 11 bases stayed unmatched. The CDR3 DNA reads TGTGCCAGCAGGAATACCGGGACAGGTGGGGATACGCAGTATTTT. Translating it yields CASRNTGTGGDTQYF. The variable domain in full, with the rest retrieved from reference TRBV25-1 and TRBJ2-3, is EADIYQTPRYLVIGTGKKITLECSQTMGHDKMYWYQQDPGMELHLIHYSYGVNSTEKGDLSSESTVSRIRTEHFPLTLESARPSHTSQYLCASRNTGTGGDTQYFGPGTRLTVL.

The CDR3 DNA reads TGTGCCAGCAGCCTACAGGGAGCGGCTAATGAAAAACTGTTTTTT. This gives the protein CASSLQGAANEKLFF. The chain has TRBV2 and TRBJ1-4; tentatively, D is TRBD1 (6 bases). V was pared by 6 bases and J by 3 bases, with 14 bases between. The CDR3 length is 15 residues. CDR1 and CDR2 (germline): SNHLY, FYNNEI.

In the case of this clone: An end of the junction differs from the germline gene, which may be a read error. This CDR3 is CASSQGQTGAYNERFF. As DNA, the CDR3 is TGCGCCAGCAGCCAAGGACAGACAGGGGCGTACAATGAGCGGTTCTTC. The V gene is TRBV4-1, the J gene TRBJ2-1; TRBD1 matches 8 bases. There are 16 residues in the CDR3. The germline V gene has CDR1 MGHRA and CDR2 YSYEKL.

This clone was recorded once. The V call is TRBV19, the J call TRBJ1-2; D remains unclear. V lost 7 bases and J lost 4, with 16 bases in between. CDR1 is LNHDA, CDR2 SQIVND, per germline (reference sequence). The CDR3 is made up of 14 amino acids. CDR3: CASKSGRPAYGYTF. Written as DNA, the CDR3 is TGTGCCAGTAAAAGTGGCAGGCCGGCCTATGGCTACACCTTC.

The rearrangement links TRBV27 to TRBJ2-1; 10 bases fit TRBD2. V shed 8 bases and J 1 base; nucleotides not matched to a gene: 11. CDR3 size: 17 residues. Germline CDR1 reads MNHEY; CDR2 reads SMNVEV (reference sequence). CDR3 nucleotide sequence: TGTGCCAGCGGCAGGACTAGCGGTATCAGTTCCTACAATGAGCAGTTCTTC. Translating it yields CASGRTSGISSYNEQFF.

This clone was seen a single time. The chain combines TRBV5-4 with TRBJ2-3; D is unclear. V was clipped by 5 bases and J by 2 bases, with 15 bases between them. This CDR3 contains 15 residues. Germline lookup yields CDR1 SGHNT and CDR2 YYREEE (reference sequence). Here the CDR3 reads CASSLRAKTTDTQYF. The DNA for the CDR3 is TGTGCCAGCAGTCTCCGAGCGAAAACCACAGATACGCAGTATTTT.

V is TRBV11-3 and J is TRBJ2-1; TRBD2 aligns across 10 bases. With 5 bases clipped from V and 9 bases from J, the junction kept 7 bases outside the gene matches. The CDR3 contains 14 residues. Germline loops: CDR1 SGHNT, CDR2 YENEEA. DNA for the CDR3: TGTGCCAGCAGCCGTCTAGCGGGAGTGGGTGAGCAGTTCTTC. Its protein is CASSRLAGVGEQFF. Together with reference TRBV11-3 and TRBJ2-1, the CDR3 gives the full variable domain: EAGVVQSPRYKIIEKKQPVAFWCNPISGHNTLYWYLQNLGQGPELLIRYENEEAVDDSQLPKDRFSAERLKGVDSTLKIQPAELGDSAVYLCASSRLAGVGEQFFGPGTRLTVL.